This T cell receptor beta chain was identified during a study of regulatory T cells in long-lasting Graves disease. The sample's time point: persistent/refractory GD, antithyroid drugs over 5 years with positive TRAb. Preparation of the TCR library used RNA extracted from PBMCs. This clonotype was counted only a few times. HTBI primers from iRepertoire and Arm-PCR of CDR3 regions yielded the TCR beta libraries. TCRdb processed the multiplex PCR reads anew with MiXCR; each CDR3 protein has one entry. The table shows 360,000 or so distinct CDR3 sequences, with roughly 24% occurring only once. The specimen comprised peripheral blood mononuclear cells (PBMCs), sampled when the disease was refractory, from a patient treated with antithyroid drugs. The clonotype originates from a woman between 35 and 50 years old with Graves disease.

The CDR3 is CASSRSEGTDTQYF. In DNA, the CDR3 is TGTGCCAGCAGCCGTAGCGAAGGCACAGATACGCAGTATTTT. The chain joins TRBV12-3 or TRBV12-4 to TRBJ2-3; possibly TRBD2 for D (5 bases). The V end lost 6 bases, the J end lost 1 base, and 11 bases lay between the germline ends. The CDR3 runs 14 residues.